One sample yielded the 11 T cell receptor beta chains listed below, sequenced in a study of T cell repertoires in cytomegalovirus infection. TCRdb re-analysed the reads in MiXCR, keeping a single row per CDR3 protein. This sample carries about 130,000 distinct CDR3 sequences, roughly a quarter of them seen once, and the ten largest clones take roughly 33%. For these TCRs, the target antigens are not known. What was sequenced was PBMCs, sequenced either directly or after in vitro stimulation (not recorded which). All receptors come from a human donor in good health (CMV status not recorded). Some clones in this sample may be carry-over from other donors' samples.

The J gene is TRBJ1-2, the V gene TRBV20-1; the D is unclear. The CDR3 runs to 13 residues. Germline assignment: CDR1 DFQATT and CDR2 SNEGSKA (reference sequence). V shed 6 bases and J shed 5 bases, with 16 bases lying between them. As DNA, the CDR3 is TGCAGTGCCGCGGAGCAACTAGGTTATGGCTACACCTTC. Amino acids: CSAAEQLGYGYTF.

By share, this clonotype ranks as medium-sized. The V call is TRBV28, the J call TRBJ2-5, with 13 bases identical to TRBD2. Germline V lookup: CDR1 MDHEN, CDR2 SYDVKM. The J segment lost 3 bases and the V segment lost 5 bases, leaving 6 bases of the junction unmatched. This CDR3 has 16 residues. The CDR3 is CASSPQLAGGKETQYF. CDR3 nucleotides: TGTGCCAGCAGTCCCCAACTAGCGGGAGGGAAAGAGACCCAGTACTTC. The complete variable domain, with remaining parts taken from reference TRBV28 and TRBJ2-5, reads DVKVTQSSRYLVKRTGEKVFLECVQDMDHENMFWYRQDPGLGLRLIYFSYDVKMKEKGDIPEGYSVSREKKERFSLILESASTNQTSMYLCASSPQLAGGKETQYFGPGTRLLVL.

Worth noting for this clonotype: One base away lies a much larger clone, so this may be a sequencing read error. The V call is TRBV12-3 or TRBV12-4, the J call TRBJ2-1; D gene uncertain. V shed 7 bases and J shed 1 base, with 11 bases lying between them. The CDR3 totals 14 residues. The CDR3 region has the DNA TGTGCCAGCAATTTTACTCCTTCCTACAATGAGCAGTTCTTC. Translated, it gives CASNFTPSYNEQFF.

The chain combines TRBV2 with TRBJ1-1; D gene unclear. CDR1 and CDR2 (germline): SNHLY, FYNNEI. The CDR3 length is 12 residues. Trimming pared 7 bases from V and 7 bases from J, leaving 13 bases between. The CDR3 spells CASTETAIEAFF. The CDR3 DNA follows: TGTGCCAGCACTGAGACCGCGATTGAAGCTTTCTTT.

For this clonotype: This sequence may be a read error, since a much larger clone differs from it by one base. This sequence joins TRBV12-3 or TRBV12-4 and TRBJ2-6; 9 nucleotides match TRBD2. V gave up 5 bases and J gave up 0 bases; unmatched junction bases: 11. The CDR3 loop spans 19 amino acids. CDR3 bases: TGTGCCAGCAGTGGTAGCGGGGGAGGGCGTAGCTCTGGGGCCAACGTCCTGACTTTC. Its protein is CASSGSGGGRSSGANVLTF.

The table lists this clonotype with a count of one. The V call is TRBV19, the J call TRBJ2-1, with TRBD2 matching over 7 bases. The junction had 3 bases not matched to a gene; V was cut back by 6 bases and J by 1 base. This CDR3 contains 14 residues. The germline V gene has CDR1 LNHDA and CDR2 SQIVND (reference sequence). CDR3 residues: CASRRELSYNEQFF. As DNA, the CDR3 is TGTGCCAGTAGGCGGGAGCTTTCCTACAATGAGCAGTTCTTC.

The rearrangement links TRBV19 to TRBJ1-5; a weak D match, TRBD1 (5 bases). V lost 8 bases, J lost 4 bases, and 12 bases lay in between. This CDR3 spans 13 amino acids. Germline V gene data show CDR1 as LNHDA and CDR2 as SQIVND (reference sequence). The CDR3 sequence is CASGPGLNQPQHF. The CDR3 coding sequence is TGTGCCAGTGGGCCAGGGCTTAATCAGCCCCAGCATTTT.

The chain is built from TRBV7-8 and TRBJ1-1; 11 nucleotides agree with TRBD1. Germline V lookup: CDR1 SGHVS, CDR2 FQNEAQ. The V and J ends lost 5 bases and 6 bases, in that order; junction bases with no gene match: 8. CDR3 length: 15 amino acids. In nucleotides, the CDR3 is TGTGCCAGCAGCGCAGGTCGGACAGGGGGCTCTGAAGCTTTCTTT. This encodes CASSAGRTGGSEAFF.

The V gene is TRBV28, the J gene TRBJ1-3; D unresolved. In germline, CDR1 is MDHEN, CDR2 SYDVKM. The V end was cut by 2 bases, the J end by 0 bases, with 11 bases between. CDR3 size: 16 residues. CDR3 in DNA: TGTGCCAGCAGTTTAAAAGAGTTGCCCTCTGGAAACACCATATATTTT. Residues: CASSLKELPSGNTIYF.

There are many counts of this clonotype. The rearrangement joins TRBV7-2 to TRBJ1-5; D is unresolved. This CDR3 has 15 residues. Per the germline V gene, CDR1 is SGHTA and CDR2 is FQGNSA. The V gene lost 3 bases and the J gene lost 0 bases, with 9 bases spanning the gap. CDR3 bases: TGTGCCAGCAGCTTTTCGGAGGGTAGCAATCAGCCCCAGCATTTT. Protein: CASSFSEGSNQPQHF. The entire variable domain, with the rest obtained from reference TRBV7-2 and TRBJ1-5, is as follows: GAGVSQSPSNKVTEKGKDVELRCDPISGHTALYWYRQSLGQGLEFLIYFQGNSAPDKSGLPSDRFSAERTGGSVSTLTIQRTQQEDSAVYLCASSFSEGSNQPQHFGDGTRLSIL.

This clonotype has a count of ten or more. J is TRBJ2-7 and V is TRBV18; D is perhaps TRBD2 (5 bases). CDR3 length equals 16 residues. Germline CDR1 and CDR2: KGHSH and LQKENI. V was pared by 3 bases and J by 2 bases, with 17 bases between. For the CDR3, the DNA is TGTGCCAGCTCACCGGGCGCGGGTGCCCTCCCCTACGAGCAGTACTTC. Encoded protein: CASSPGAGALPYEQYF.